Listed here is a single T cell receptor beta chain. In Seattle, patients joined the study during active infection and were tracked longitudinally. Authors' analysis steps: Amplification of reference gene primers provided the estimated nucleated cell counts. This table comes from immunoSEQ multiplex PCR, and its TCRdb copy is limited to in-frame clones, with some not included. Clone size and V and J calls were adopted from that table, with D and trimming inferred from the DNA. The table has some 260,000 clones, 80% to 90% seen once. These data belong to a study of blood T cell repertoires in COVID-19. Study in general: Sites across the United States, Italy and Spain contributed samples from acute and convalescent COVID-19. PBMCs, B-cell-depleted T cells, or T cells provided the cDNA or gDNA that made up the material.

J gave up 7 bases and V 6 bases, and 7 bases lay outside the gene matches. CDR3 length equals 13 residues. The V gene's germline CDR1 is SGHTA and CDR2 FQGNSA. The chain couples TRBV7-2 to TRBJ1-2, with 8 bases aligning to TRBD1. The material sequenced was peripheral blood. This clonotype was sampled from a woman aged 70-85 years with COVID-19, enrolled during active disease. DNA of the CDR3: TGTGCCAGCAGAGACAGGGGAGTGGGTGGCTACACCTTC. It translates to CASRDRGVGGYTF.